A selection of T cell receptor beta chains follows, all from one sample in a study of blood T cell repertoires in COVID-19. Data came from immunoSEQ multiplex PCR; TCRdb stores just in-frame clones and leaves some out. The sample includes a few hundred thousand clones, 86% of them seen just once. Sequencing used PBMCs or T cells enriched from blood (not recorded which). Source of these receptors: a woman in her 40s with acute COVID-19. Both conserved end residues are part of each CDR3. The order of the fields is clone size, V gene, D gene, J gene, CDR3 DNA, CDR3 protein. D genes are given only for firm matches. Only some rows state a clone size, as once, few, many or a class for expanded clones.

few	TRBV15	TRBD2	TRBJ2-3	TGTGCCACCAGCAGAGAGCCCAGGGTGGGACTAGCGGAGGTACAAGGCACAGATACGCAGTATTTT	CATSREPRVGLAEVQGTDTQYF
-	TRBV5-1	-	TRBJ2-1	TGCGCCAGCAGCCTTTCAGGGTCCACCTGGGCGTTCTTC	CASSLSGSTWAFF
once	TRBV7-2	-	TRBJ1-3	TGTGCCAGCAGCCCCCGTTTAGCTGGAAACACCATATATTTT	CASSPRLAGNTIYF
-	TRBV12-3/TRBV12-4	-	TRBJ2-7	TGTGCCAGCAGTTTAGGTAGGCGGGTAGAGCAGTACTTC	CASSLGRRVEQYF
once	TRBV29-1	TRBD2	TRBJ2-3	TGCAGCTCAGACAGGAGCGGGAGTTTAAATACGCAGTATTTT	CSSDRSGSLNTQYF
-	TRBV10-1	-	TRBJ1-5	TGCGCCAGCAGTGAGTTTGGAGGTCAGCCCCAGCATTTT	CASSEFGGQPQHF
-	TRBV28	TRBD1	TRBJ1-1	TGTGCCAGCCGAACCTCCGGGCGACAGGGCTACACTGAAGCTTTCTTT	CASRTSGRQGYTEAFF
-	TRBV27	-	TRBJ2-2	TGTGCCAGCAGCACCTCAGGGGACACAATAACTCAAACCGGGGAGCTGTTTTTT	CASSTSGDTITQTGELFF
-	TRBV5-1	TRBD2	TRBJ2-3	TGCGCCAGCAGCGAGAGCGGGAGGGCTGGTGATACGCAGTATTTT	CASSESGRAGDTQYF
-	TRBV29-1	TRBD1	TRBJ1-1	TGCAGCGTTGGGCAGGGGGCTATTGAAGCTTTCTTT	CSVGQGAIEAFF
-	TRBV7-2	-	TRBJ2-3	TGTGCCAGCAGCTTAGAGGCAGGGGGCACAGATACGCAGTATTTT	CASSLEAGGTDTQYF
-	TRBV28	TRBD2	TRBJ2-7	TGTGCCAGCAGTTTATCGACTAGCGGGAAACACGAGCAGTACTTC	CASSLSTSGKHEQYF
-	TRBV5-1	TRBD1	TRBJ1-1	TGCGCCAGCAGCTTGAAGGACAGGGGGCCGGGCACTGAAGCTTTCTTT	CASSLKDRGPGTEAFF
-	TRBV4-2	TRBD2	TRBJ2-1	TGTGCCAGCAGCCAAAGCGGGGACTCCTACAATGAGCAGTTCTTC	CASSQSGDSYNEQFF
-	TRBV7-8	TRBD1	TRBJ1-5	TGTGCCAGCAGTCCTGGGACAGGGGATAACCAGCCCCAGCATTTT	CASSPGTGDNQPQHF
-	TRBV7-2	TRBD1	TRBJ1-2	TGTGCCAGCAGCACCTACGACAGGGTGAGATATGGCTACACCTTC	CASSTYDRVRYGYTF
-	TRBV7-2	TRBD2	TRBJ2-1	TGTGCCAGCAGCGTCCCGGGACTAGCGAACGACAATGAGCAGTTCTTC	CASSVPGLANDNEQFF
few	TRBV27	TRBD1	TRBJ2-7	TGTGCCAGCAGTTCATTACAGGGGATGCGATCCTACGAGCAGTACTTC	CASSSLQGMRSYEQYF
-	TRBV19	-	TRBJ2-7	TGTGCCAGTACTTCATATCGGGGGGAGCAGTACTTC	CASTSYRGEQYF
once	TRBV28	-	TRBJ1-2	TGTGCCAGCACCGCCCGGGGAGGTATGGGCTACACCTTC	CASTARGGMGYTF
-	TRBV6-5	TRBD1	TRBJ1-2	TGTGCCAGCAGCCTAAACAGGGGTAACTATGGCTACACCTTC	CASSLNRGNYGYTF
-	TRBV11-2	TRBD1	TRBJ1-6	TGTGCCAGCAGCGTCAGGGGGCGCATAGAATCACCCCTCCACTTT	CASSVRGRIESPLHF
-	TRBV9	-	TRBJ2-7	TGTGCCAGCAGCCCCCGGGAAAGTCCCAACGAGCAGTACTTC	CASSPRESPNEQYF
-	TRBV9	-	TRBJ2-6	TGTGCCAGCAGCGACGAGCGGGCCAACGTCCTGACTTTC	CASSDERANVLTF
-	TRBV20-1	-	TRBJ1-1	TGCAGTGCTAGTTATTATGTTTATGAAGCTTTCTTT	CSASYYVYEAFF
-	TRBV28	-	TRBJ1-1	TGTGCCAGCAGTTCGGACGGGGAGAACACTGAAGCTTTCTTT	CASSSDGENTEAFF
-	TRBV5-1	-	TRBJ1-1	TGCGCCAGCAGCCTGCGGGACGGGGACACTGAAGCTTTCTTT	CASSLRDGDTEAFF
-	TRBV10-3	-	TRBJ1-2	TGTGCCATCAGTGAGTCGGGCCCCCCAAACACCTTC	CAISESGPPNTF
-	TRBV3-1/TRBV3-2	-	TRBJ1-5	TGTGCCAGCAGCCAAGGGTCAGATAGCAATCAGCCCCAGCATTTT	CASSQGSDSNQPQHF
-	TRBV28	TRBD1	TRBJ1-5	TGTGCCAGCGCCCCTCGGGGACAGGGGGGCAATCAGCCCCAGCATTTT	CASAPRGQGGNQPQHF
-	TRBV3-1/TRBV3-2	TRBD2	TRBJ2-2	TGTGCCAGCAGCCAGAAGGAAGTTAGCGGGAGCCACGGGGAGCTGTTTTTT	CASSQKEVSGSHGELFF
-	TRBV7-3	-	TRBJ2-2	TGTGCCAGCAGCTTATTTAGTTCCGGGGAGCTGTTTTTT	CASSLFSSGELFF
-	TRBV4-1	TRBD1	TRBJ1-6	TGCGCCAGCAGCCAAGTGACAGGGTCACCCCTCCACTTT	CASSQVTGSPLHF
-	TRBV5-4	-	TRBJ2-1	TGTGCCAGCAGCCCGGCTAGCGCAAGCTCCTACAATGAGCAGTTCTTC	CASSPASASSYNEQFF
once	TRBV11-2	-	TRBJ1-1	TGTGCCAGCAGCGCCTCCCGGGACACTGAAGCTTTCTTT	CASSASRDTEAFF
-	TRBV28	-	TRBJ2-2	TGTGCCTCCAAGGGGGCGGGGAAAACCGGGGAGCTGTTTTTT	CASKGAGKTGELFF
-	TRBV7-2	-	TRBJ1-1	TGTGCCAGCAGCTTAGGCGTGAGCCGCGGGAACACTGAAGCTTTCTTT	CASSLGVSRGNTEAFF
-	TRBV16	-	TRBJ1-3	TGTGCCAGCACCGCGCGAAACTCTGGAAACACCATATATTTT	CASTARNSGNTIYF
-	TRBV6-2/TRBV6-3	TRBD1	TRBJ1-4	TGTGCCAGCAGCCGGGGACAGACAACTAATGAAAAACTGTTTTTT	CASSRGQTTNEKLFF
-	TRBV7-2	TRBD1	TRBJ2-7	TGTGCCAGCAGCTTAGTAGGGGGCCTCAACTACGAGCAGTACTTC	CASSLVGGLNYEQYF
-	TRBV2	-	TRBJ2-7	TGTGCCAGCAGTGGGATAGACGGGGCGTCGGCGGGAGAGCAGTACTTC	CASSGIDGASAGEQYF
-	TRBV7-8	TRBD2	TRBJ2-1	TGTGCCAGCAGCTTAGCGGGGGGGACTAGCAGCAGAGGGTACAATGAGCAGTTCTTC	CASSLAGGTSSRGYNEQFF
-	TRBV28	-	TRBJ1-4	TGTGCCAGCAGGAGCTCTGAAAAACTGTTTTTT	CASRSSEKLFF
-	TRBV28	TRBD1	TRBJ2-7	TGTGCCAGCCCTGGACAGGGGCCCGATTCCGAGCAGTACTTC	CASPGQGPDSEQYF
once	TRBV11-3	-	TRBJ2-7	TGTGCCAGCAGCTTACGAAAGGCGGGACTCTACGAGCAGTACTTC	CASSLRKAGLYEQYF
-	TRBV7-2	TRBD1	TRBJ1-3	TGTGCCAGCAGCTTAGGCCCCGGGACAGAAAACACCATATATTTT	CASSLGPGTENTIYF
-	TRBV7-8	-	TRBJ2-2	TGTGCCAGCAGCTCGGGACTTACTACCGGGGAGCTGTTTTTT	CASSSGLTTGELFF
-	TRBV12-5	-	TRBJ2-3	TGTGCTAGTGGTTCAGTCGAGCAGTATTTT	CASGSVEQYF
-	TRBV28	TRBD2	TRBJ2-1	TGTGCCAGCAGCACAAACCGGCTAGCGGGGTCCTACAATGAGCAGTTCTTC	CASSTNRLAGSYNEQFF
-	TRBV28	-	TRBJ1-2	TGTGCCAGCAGTTTCTACAGGGACCTGGGAGATGGCTACACCTTC	CASSFYRDLGDGYTF
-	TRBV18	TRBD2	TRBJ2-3	TGTGCCAGCTCACCAAACGGACTAGCGGGAGGACTGGATACGCAGTATTTT	CASSPNGLAGGLDTQYF
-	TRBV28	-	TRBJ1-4	TGTGCCAGCAGTTCGGGGGCAACTAATGAAAAACTGTTTTTT	CASSSGATNEKLFF
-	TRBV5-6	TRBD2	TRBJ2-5	TGTGCCAGCAGCCCGGTAGCGGGAGAAGAGACCCAGTACTTC	CASSPVAGEETQYF